The source of this T cell receptor (beta chain) is a study of blood T cell repertoires in COVID-19. Turning to the study itself: Samples taken during acute and convalescent COVID-19 were collected in the United States, Italy and Spain.

Germline V gene data show CDR1 as WNHNN and CDR2 as SYGVQD (reference sequence). CDR3 length: 13 residues. V dropped 3 bases and J dropped 5; count of bases not matched to a gene: 0. Data came from immunoSEQ multiplex PCR; TCRdb stores just in-frame clones and leaves some out. The data show approximately 300,000 clones, 70% to 90% seen once. The table lists this clone with a few counts. The chain uses TRBV10-1 and TRBJ2-7; 11 nucleotides match TRBD2. The material sequenced was peripheral blood. This TCR derives from a human donor with COVID-19, enrolled during active disease. The donor label of this sample is uncertain. Written as DNA, the CDR3 is TGCGCCAGCAGTGAACTAGCGGGAGACGAGCAGTACTTC. Protein sequence: CASSELAGDEQYF.